This TCR beta chain was recovered during a study of blood T cells in healthy people across ages. Germline CDR1 is SGDLS and CDR2 is YYNGEE. This CDR3 has 14 residues. The V and J ends lost 3 bases and 2 bases, in that order; junction bases with no gene match: 3. A J-beta primer mix and a sample-barcoded 5' primer were used in a second PCR of about 7 to 12 cycles. Each cDNA molecule, via a template-switch adaptor with 12 random nucleotides, was tagged. One entry per CDR3 protein, called by TCRdb with MiXCR from the 5' RACE reads. Of under 700,000 distinct CDR3 sequences in the sample, around 24% are singletons; the top ten hold approximately 8.7%. In addition, the sample was reused for a study of T cells of mothers and their children. Per that paper: Mother-child pairs who were related displayed a slightly higher overlap than unrelated pairs, a difference that was non-significant. The data showed no persistent microchimeric T cell clones.

Input material: blood. This TCR derives from a boy aged 5-17 years in good health. This chain uses TRBV9 with TRBJ1-2, with TRBD1 matching 8 bases. As DNA, the CDR3 is TGTGCCAGCAGCGGGACAGGGTCCAACTATGGCTACACCTTC. Its translation is CASSGTGSNYGYTF.